These T cell receptor beta chains were read from a single sample in a study of OX40 agonist ivuxolimab in advanced cancers. The method was immunoSEQ multiplex PCR; TCRdb's version includes in-frame clones alone and lacks a portion of them. The table has over 45,000 clones, about 82% seen once; the top ten hold approximately 3%. The sequencing used CD4+ or CD8+ T cells sorted from blood, collected in a trial of the OX40 agonist ivuxolimab. All receptors come from an adult with an advanced solid tumor such as melanoma, head and neck, liver or kidney cancer. CDR3s include the opening cysteine and the closing phenylalanine or tryptophan. The order of the fields is D gene, clone size, J gene, V gene, CDR3 DNA, CDR3 protein. D genes are given only for firm matches. The size entry is marked missing in some rows and otherwise reads once, few, many or a size class.

d_gene: TRBD1
abundance: .
j_gene: TRBJ2-7
v_gene: TRBV30
CDR3nt: TGTGCCTGGAATCCGGGACAGGGAACCTACGAGCAGTACTTC
CDR3aa: CAWNPGQGTYEQYF

d_gene: .
abundance: .
j_gene: TRBJ2-7
v_gene: TRBV6-1
CDR3nt: TGTGCCAGCAGTGAACGGTCAGACGGGGAGCAGTACTTC
CDR3aa: CASSERSDGEQYF

d_gene: TRBD1
abundance: .
j_gene: TRBJ2-1
v_gene: TRBV5-6
CDR3nt: TGTGCCAGCAGCCTGTGGACAGGAAATGAGCAGTTCTTC
CDR3aa: CASSLWTGNEQFF

d_gene: TRBD2
abundance: .
j_gene: TRBJ2-3
v_gene: TRBV13
CDR3nt: TGTGCCAGCAGCTTAGCTACTAGCGGGGGGGCCCCAGATACGCAGTATTTT
CDR3aa: CASSLATSGGAPDTQYF

d_gene: .
abundance: .
j_gene: TRBJ2-7
v_gene: TRBV29-1
CDR3nt: TGCAGCGTCCGGGACGGAACCTACGAGCAGTACTTC
CDR3aa: CSVRDGTYEQYF

d_gene: TRBD2
abundance: .
j_gene: TRBJ2-2
v_gene: TRBV2
CDR3nt: TGTGCCAGCAGCTATAGCGGGGGCGCCGGGGAGCTGTTTTTT
CDR3aa: CASSYSGGAGELFF

d_gene: TRBD1
abundance: .
j_gene: TRBJ2-7
v_gene: TRBV4-3
CDR3nt: TGCGCCAGCAGCCAAGATTACGGACAGGGCTACGAGCAGTACTTC
CDR3aa: CASSQDYGQGYEQYF

d_gene: .
abundance: .
j_gene: TRBJ1-4
v_gene: TRBV11-3
CDR3nt: TGTGCCAGCAGCTTAGGGGGACGGTTGAGTGAAAAACTGTTTTTT
CDR3aa: CASSLGGRLSEKLFF

d_gene: .
abundance: few
j_gene: TRBJ2-3
v_gene: TRBV19
CDR3nt: TGTGCCAGTAGTATACAGGGAAGCACAGATACGCAGTATTTT
CDR3aa: CASSIQGSTDTQYF

d_gene: TRBD1
abundance: .
j_gene: TRBJ1-4
v_gene: TRBV6-6
CDR3nt: TGTGCCAGCCGGGACAGTGCAACTAATGAAAAACTGTTTTTT
CDR3aa: CASRDSATNEKLFF

d_gene: .
abundance: .
j_gene: TRBJ2-7
v_gene: TRBV5-4
CDR3nt: TGTGCCAGCAGCTTGGACGGGGGTACCCCCTACGAGCAGTACTTC
CDR3aa: CASSLDGGTPYEQYF

d_gene: TRBD2
abundance: .
j_gene: TRBJ2-3
v_gene: TRBV5-1
CDR3nt: TGCGCCAGCAGCTATGATAGCGGGGGGTCCACAGATACGCAGTATTTT
CDR3aa: CASSYDSGGSTDTQYF

d_gene: TRBD2
abundance: once
j_gene: TRBJ2-1
v_gene: TRBV7-9
CDR3nt: TGTGCCAGCAGCTTAGGGCTAGCGGGAGGGGCCTACAATGAGCAGTTCTTC
CDR3aa: CASSLGLAGGAYNEQFF

d_gene: .
abundance: .
j_gene: TRBJ1-1
v_gene: TRBV6-5
CDR3nt: TGTGCCAGCAGCCCCGATCGTGAAGCTTTCTTT
CDR3aa: CASSPDREAFF

d_gene: TRBD1
abundance: .
j_gene: TRBJ2-7
v_gene: TRBV7-2
CDR3nt: TGTGCCAGCAGCTCCGACAGGGTGATTTACGAGCAGTACTTC
CDR3aa: CASSSDRVIYEQYF

d_gene: .
abundance: .
j_gene: TRBJ2-7
v_gene: TRBV27
CDR3nt: TGTGCCAGCCCGACAGAGATCTACGAGCAGTACTTC
CDR3aa: CASPTEIYEQYF

d_gene: .
abundance: .
j_gene: TRBJ2-7
v_gene: TRBV5-4
CDR3nt: TGTGCCAGCAGCCGGGACTACGAGCAGTACTTC
CDR3aa: CASSRDYEQYF

d_gene: .
abundance: .
j_gene: TRBJ1-1
v_gene: TRBV7-9
CDR3nt: TGTGCCAGCAGTTCCTCTAGGGGAATGAACACTGAAGCTTTCTTT
CDR3aa: CASSSSRGMNTEAFF

d_gene: TRBD1
abundance: once
j_gene: TRBJ1-1
v_gene: TRBV29-1
CDR3nt: TGCAGCGGCCGGACAGGGACGAACACTGAAGCTTTCTTT
CDR3aa: CSGRTGTNTEAFF

d_gene: TRBD1
abundance: .
j_gene: TRBJ2-7
v_gene: TRBV7-2
CDR3nt: TGTGCCAGCAGCTCGTTCGCCGGGACAGGGCCTTACGAGCAGTACTTC
CDR3aa: CASSSFAGTGPYEQYF

d_gene: .
abundance: .
j_gene: TRBJ2-1
v_gene: TRBV7-9
CDR3nt: TGTGCCAGCAGCTCTAGTGTAAGCAATGAGCAGTTCTTC
CDR3aa: CASSSSVSNEQFF

d_gene: .
abundance: .
j_gene: TRBJ2-7
v_gene: TRBV19
CDR3nt: TGTGCCAGTAGTATACAGGGAATCTACGAGCAGTACTTC
CDR3aa: CASSIQGIYEQYF

d_gene: .
abundance: few
j_gene: TRBJ2-1
v_gene: TRBV7-3
CDR3nt: TGTGCCAGCAGCTTAACCGGGACCCCCCCGCCGTTCTTC
CDR3aa: CASSLTGTPPPFF

d_gene: .
abundance: .
j_gene: TRBJ1-2
v_gene: TRBV6-5
CDR3nt: TGTGCCAGCAGTAGCACAGGGACCTATGGCTACACCTTC
CDR3aa: CASSSTGTYGYTF

d_gene: TRBD1
abundance: .
j_gene: TRBJ1-1
v_gene: TRBV11-1
CDR3nt: TGTGCCAGCAGTATTAAGACAGGGGAGGGCACTGAAGCTTTCTTT
CDR3aa: CASSIKTGEGTEAFF

d_gene: .
abundance: .
j_gene: TRBJ1-1
v_gene: TRBV30
CDR3nt: TGTGCCTGGATCCTGGCGATGGTTGGGCCAATTCGGGGGGCTGAAGCTTTCTTT
CDR3aa: CAWILAMVGPIRGAEAFF

d_gene: .
abundance: .
j_gene: TRBJ1-2
v_gene: TRBV5-4
CDR3nt: TGTGCCAGCATCAAACTTGGGGTTGACTATGGCTACACCTTC
CDR3aa: CASIKLGVDYGYTF

d_gene: TRBD1
abundance: once
j_gene: TRBJ2-3
v_gene: TRBV9
CDR3nt: TGTGCCAGCAGCGCGGGACAGGGGATTGCAGATACGCAGTATTTT
CDR3aa: CASSAGQGIADTQYF

d_gene: .
abundance: .
j_gene: TRBJ1-4
v_gene: TRBV5-1
CDR3nt: TGCGCCAGCAGCTTGGGGCCCCCTGGACTAACTAATGAAAAACTGTTTTTT
CDR3aa: CASSLGPPGLTNEKLFF

d_gene: .
abundance: .
j_gene: TRBJ2-7
v_gene: TRBV5-6
CDR3nt: TGTGCCAGCAGCTTGTTTGGGAGAAGCAACGAGCAGTACTTC
CDR3aa: CASSLFGRSNEQYF

d_gene: .
abundance: .
j_gene: TRBJ1-1
v_gene: TRBV6-5
CDR3nt: TGTGCCAGCAGCTACTCGAAGGGACATCAGAACACTGAAGCTTTCTTT
CDR3aa: CASSYSKGHQNTEAFF

d_gene: TRBD1
abundance: .
j_gene: TRBJ1-6
v_gene: TRBV5-1
CDR3nt: TGCGCCAGCAGCTTCCAGGGACAGGGGAATTCACCCCTCCACTTT
CDR3aa: CASSFQGQGNSPLHF

d_gene: .
abundance: .
j_gene: TRBJ1-3
v_gene: TRBV28
CDR3nt: TGTGCCAGCAGTCCGCCGACAACTCCCGTTTCTGGAAACACCATATATTTT
CDR3aa: CASSPPTTPVSGNTIYF

d_gene: .
abundance: .
j_gene: TRBJ1-2
v_gene: TRBV19
CDR3nt: TGTGCCAGTAGTACCAGGCCAAGGTCTCTCTATGGCTACACCTTC
CDR3aa: CASSTRPRSLYGYTF

d_gene: .
abundance: .
j_gene: TRBJ2-4
v_gene: TRBV4-1
CDR3nt: TGCGCCAGCAGCCAAGAGGGCTTAGCCAAAAACATTCAGTACTTC
CDR3aa: CASSQEGLAKNIQYF

d_gene: TRBD1
abundance: few
j_gene: TRBJ1-6
v_gene: TRBV7-6
CDR3nt: TGTGCCAGCAGCTTAGAAGGGGGCGGGATCGGCATTTCACCCCTCCACTTT
CDR3aa: CASSLEGGGIGISPLHF